Listed here are 4 T cell receptor beta chains from one sample, sequenced in a study of shared clonotypes between healthy human individuals. As defined, naive CD8 cells were CD45RO-negative and positively selected for CCR7, with terminally differentiated effector memory CD45RA+ cells excluded. Data came from immunoSEQ multiplex PCR; TCRdb stores just in-frame clones and leaves some out. The repertoire has 1.5 million to 2.5 million clones, less than 95% of them found once; the top ten carry more than 0.95%. Sequenced material: naive CD8+ T cells sorted from blood. These receptors were obtained from a man aged 18 to 35 in good health.

About this clone itself: The same CDR3 arises from other DNA sequences in this sample as well. The rearrangement joins TRBV27 to TRBJ1-5, with D possibly TRBD1 on 5 matching bases. CDR1 and CDR2 (germline): MNHEY, SMNVEV (reference sequence). V lost 0 bases and J lost 2, with 5 bases in between. The CDR3 totals 14 residues. The DNA for the CDR3 is TGTGCCAGCAGTTTATCGGGGGGCAATCAGCCCCAGCATTTT. Its protein product is CASSLSGGNQPQHF.

V and J are TRBV6-6 and TRBJ2-7; D remains ambiguous. This CDR3 has 13 residues. From germline, CDR1 is MNHNY and CDR2 SVGAGI (reference sequence). V lost 8 bases, J lost 0 bases, and 11 bases lay in between. The CDR3 sequence is CASSAGYSYEQYF. CDR3 DNA sequence: TGTGCCAGCTCCGCAGGATACTCCTACGAGCAGTACTTC.

The rearrangement joins TRBV27 to TRBJ1-5; D is undetermined. The V and J ends lost 6 bases and 0 bases respectively, with 12 bases between them. Germline V CDR1 and CDR2: MNHEY, SMNVEV (reference sequence). This CDR3 has 15 residues. The CDR3 nucleotides read TGTGCCAGCAGCCCTGTAATTTATAGCAATCAGCCCCAGCATTTT. Translated: CASSPVIYSNQPQHF.

This chain uses TRBV4-2 with TRBJ2-1, with D perhaps given as TRBD1 or TRBD2 (6 bases each). The CDR3 loop spans 17 amino acids. Germline CDR1 LGHNA, CDR2 YNFKEQ. The germline V and J ends were trimmed by 2 bases and 7 bases, with 21 bases remaining between them. CDR3: CASSQPPQGGPGNEQFF. The CDR3 region has the DNA TGTGCCAGCAGCCAACCGCCCCAAGGGGGGCCTGGTAATGAGCAGTTCTTC.